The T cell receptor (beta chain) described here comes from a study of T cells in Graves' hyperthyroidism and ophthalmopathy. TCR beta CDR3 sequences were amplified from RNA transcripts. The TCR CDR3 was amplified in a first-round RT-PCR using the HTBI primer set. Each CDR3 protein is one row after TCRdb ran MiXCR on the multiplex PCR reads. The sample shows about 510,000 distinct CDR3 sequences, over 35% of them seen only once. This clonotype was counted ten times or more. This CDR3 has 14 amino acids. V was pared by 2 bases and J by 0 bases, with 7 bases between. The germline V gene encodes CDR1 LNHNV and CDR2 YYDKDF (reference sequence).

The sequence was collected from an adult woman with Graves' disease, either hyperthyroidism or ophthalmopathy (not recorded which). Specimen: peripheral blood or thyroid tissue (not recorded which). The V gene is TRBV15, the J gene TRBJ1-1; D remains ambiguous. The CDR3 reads CATSRPDLNTEAFF. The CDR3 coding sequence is TGTGCCACCAGCAGACCCGACCTGAACACTGAAGCTTTCTTT.